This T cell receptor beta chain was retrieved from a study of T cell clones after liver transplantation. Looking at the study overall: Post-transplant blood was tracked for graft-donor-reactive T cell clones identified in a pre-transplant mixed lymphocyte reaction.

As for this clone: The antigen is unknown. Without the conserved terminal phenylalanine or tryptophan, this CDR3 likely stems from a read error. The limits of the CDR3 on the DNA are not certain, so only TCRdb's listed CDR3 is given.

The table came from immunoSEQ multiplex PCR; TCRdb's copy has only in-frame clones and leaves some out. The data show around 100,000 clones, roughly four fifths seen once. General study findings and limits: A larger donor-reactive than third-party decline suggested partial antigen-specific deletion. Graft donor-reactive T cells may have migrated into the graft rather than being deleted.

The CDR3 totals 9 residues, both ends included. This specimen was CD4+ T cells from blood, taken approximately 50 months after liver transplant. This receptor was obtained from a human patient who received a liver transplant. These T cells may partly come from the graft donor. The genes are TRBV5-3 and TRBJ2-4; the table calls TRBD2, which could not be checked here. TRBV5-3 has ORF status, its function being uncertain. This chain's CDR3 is CARSLGRGN.